The clone carrying this T cell receptor beta chain was picked up many times. Its antigen is not known. The germline gives CDR1 SGHVS, CDR2 FNYEAQ. The V gene lost 2 bases and the J gene lost 2 bases, with 9 bases spanning the gap. The CDR3 runs 14 residues. The data were obtained in a study of HIV-infected patients and healthy controls. Study conclusions and caveats: In HIV-infected patients, the apparent post-therapy Gini index recovery did not replicate in size-matched data. Healthy control repertoires had roughly threefold more distinct CDR3s than untreated HIV+ repertoires, and higher Shannon diversity.

cDNA was made from approximately 0.55 ug RNA using alpha and beta constant primers. Using multiplexing indices, alpha and beta chain libraries were generated apart by chain-specific third strand synthesis. A 5' RACE adapter with a random hexamer and the SP2 primer site was joined to cDNA. The library got P5 and P7 elements plus a second index, then an approximately 22-cycle PCR. One entry per CDR3 protein, called by TCRdb with MiXCR from the 5' RACE reads. This table holds roughly 6,700 distinct CDR3 sequences, less than 9% found once. Roughly three months, about 14 weeks, into antiretroviral therapy, follow-up blood was collected. Whole blood was used without fractionation, so all unsorted peripheral T cells were included.

The material was blood, obtained during antiretroviral therapy. This clonotype originated in an adult with HIV infection. This chain connects TRBV7-6 to TRBJ1-1, with a weak D call TRBD1 (6 bases). CDR3 nucleotide sequence: TGTGCCAGCAGCTTACTGGACAGAAACACTGAAGCTTTCTTT. Translating gives CASSLLDRNTEAFF. Combining the CDR3 with reference TRBV7-6 and TRBJ1-1 gives the whole variable domain GAGVSQSPRYKVTKRGQDVALRCDPISGHVSLYWYRQALGQGPEFLTYFNYEAQQDKSGLPNDRFSAERPEGSISTLTIQRTEQRDSAMYRCASSLLDRNTEAFFGQGTRLTVV.